Shown below are 3 T cell receptor beta chains from a single sample sequenced in a study of blood T cell repertoires in COVID-19. Clones were sequenced by immunoSEQ multiplex PCR, and TCRdb holds only the in-frame ones, with some missing. The sample yields about 97,000 clones, over 75% seen once. Sequences were obtained from peripheral blood. These receptors came from a human donor in a cohort sampled during active COVID-19.

This CDR3 is CASSQDYMGLLGYTF. The CDR3 nucleotides are TGTGCCAGCAGCCAAGATTATATGGGACTCCTCGGCTACACCTTC. V gene TRBV4-2 combines with J gene TRBJ1-2; weak D call: TRBD1 (5 bases). The ends were cut back, 0 bases at V and 8 bases at J, with 16 bases in the middle. CDR1 and CDR2 from the germline V gene are LGHNA and YNFKEQ. The CDR3 contains 15 residues.

There are a few counts of this clone. The V call is TRBV20-1, the J call TRBJ2-7; 12 nucleotides line up with TRBD2. The CDR3 runs 14 residues. Germline V gene lookup returns CDR1 DFQATT and CDR2 SNEGSKA (reference sequence). J lost 3 bases, V lost 3 bases, and 3 bases had no gene match. CDR3 sequence reads: CSASSTSGSYEQYF. DNA of the CDR3: TGCAGTGCTAGTTCGACTAGCGGGAGCTACGAGCAGTACTTC.

This clone was counted a single time. The rearrangement links TRBV6-1 to TRBJ2-3, with no clear D. The germline V and J ends were trimmed by 3 bases and 2 bases, with 6 bases remaining between them. CDR1 MNHNS and CDR2 SASEGT come from the germline V gene. The CDR3 length is 13 residues. CDR3 coding DNA: TGTGCCAGCAGTGACAGGCACACAGATACGCAGTATTTT. Encoded protein: CASSDRHTDTQYF.